A selection of T cell receptor beta chains follows, all from one sample in a study of blood T cell repertoires in COVID-19. Measured with immunoSEQ multiplex PCR; TCRdb has only the in-frame clones, and not every one. The sample has about 360,000 clones; about 88% are singletons. Sequencing was carried out using peripheral blood. The source is an older woman with COVID-19, enrolled during active disease. Both conserved end residues are part of each CDR3. The D gene is left open where the match is weak. Where a row states a size, it is once, few, many or the class of an expanded clone; other rows omit it.

j_call: TRBJ1-1; v_call: TRBV9; clone_size: .; d_call: .; cdr3_aa: CASSRGRVGRMNTEAFF; cdr3_nt: TGTGCCAGCAGCAGAGGCAGGGTGGGGCGGATGAACACTGAAGCTTTCTTT
j_call: TRBJ1-5; v_call: TRBV7-9; clone_size: few; d_call: TRBD1; cdr3_aa: CASSLGTGSNQPQHF; cdr3_nt: TGTGCCAGCAGCTTAGGGACAGGGAGCAATCAGCCCCAGCATTTT
j_call: TRBJ2-7; v_call: TRBV7-9; clone_size: .; d_call: .; cdr3_aa: CASSPQVGNDYEQYF; cdr3_nt: TGTGCCAGCAGCCCCCAAGTGGGCAATGACTACGAGCAGTACTTC
j_call: TRBJ2-7; v_call: TRBV5-1; clone_size: .; d_call: TRBD2; cdr3_aa: CASSYSGGGYEQYF; cdr3_nt: TGCGCCAGCAGCTATAGCGGGGGAGGCTACGAGCAGTACTTC
j_call: TRBJ1-3; v_call: TRBV19; clone_size: .; d_call: .; cdr3_aa: CATHGGLGNTIYF; cdr3_nt: TGTGCCACCCACGGGGGGCTTGGAAACACCATATATTTT
j_call: TRBJ2-2; v_call: TRBV12-2; clone_size: .; d_call: .; cdr3_aa: CASRPRVNTGELFF; cdr3_nt: TGTGCAAGTCGCCCCCGGGTTAACACCGGGGAGCTGTTTTTT
j_call: TRBJ1-2; v_call: TRBV2; clone_size: .; d_call: .; cdr3_aa: CASMGGANYGYTF; cdr3_nt: TGTGCCAGCATGGGTGGAGCTAACTATGGCTACACCTTC
j_call: TRBJ1-1; v_call: TRBV7-9; clone_size: few; d_call: .; cdr3_aa: CASIRTVSNTEAFF; cdr3_nt: TGTGCCAGCATCAGGACAGTATCGAACACTGAAGCTTTCTTT
j_call: TRBJ2-2; v_call: TRBV19; clone_size: once; d_call: .; cdr3_aa: CASSNPDTRFPGELFF; cdr3_nt: TGTGCCAGTAGTAATCCGGACACTCGTTTTCCCGGGGAGCTGTTTTTT
j_call: TRBJ1-5; v_call: TRBV6-5; clone_size: once; d_call: .; cdr3_aa: CASSAETQPQHF; cdr3_nt: TGTGCCAGCAGCGCAGAAACTCAGCCCCAGCATTTT
j_call: TRBJ2-7; v_call: TRBV5-1; clone_size: .; d_call: .; cdr3_aa: CASSLGTAGAAYEQYF; cdr3_nt: TGCGCCAGCAGCTTGGGCACGGCGGGGGCGGCCTACGAGCAGTACTTC
j_call: TRBJ2-7; v_call: TRBV6-1; clone_size: .; d_call: TRBD1; cdr3_aa: CASSEAWTGGYEQYF; cdr3_nt: TGTGCCAGCAGTGAAGCGTGGACAGGGGGCTACGAGCAGTACTTC
j_call: TRBJ1-2; v_call: TRBV14; clone_size: .; d_call: .; cdr3_aa: CASSQSSYGYTF; cdr3_nt: TGTGCCAGCAGCCAATCCAGCTATGGCTACACCTTC
j_call: TRBJ1-4; v_call: TRBV5-1; clone_size: .; d_call: TRBD1; cdr3_aa: CASSLGQGGEKLFF; cdr3_nt: TGCGCCAGCAGCTTAGGACAGGGCGGTGAAAAACTGTTTTTT
j_call: TRBJ1-2; v_call: TRBV27; clone_size: .; d_call: TRBD1; cdr3_aa: CASSPAGTGDYGYTF; cdr3_nt: TGTGCCAGCAGTCCGGCCGGGACAGGGGACTATGGCTACACCTTC